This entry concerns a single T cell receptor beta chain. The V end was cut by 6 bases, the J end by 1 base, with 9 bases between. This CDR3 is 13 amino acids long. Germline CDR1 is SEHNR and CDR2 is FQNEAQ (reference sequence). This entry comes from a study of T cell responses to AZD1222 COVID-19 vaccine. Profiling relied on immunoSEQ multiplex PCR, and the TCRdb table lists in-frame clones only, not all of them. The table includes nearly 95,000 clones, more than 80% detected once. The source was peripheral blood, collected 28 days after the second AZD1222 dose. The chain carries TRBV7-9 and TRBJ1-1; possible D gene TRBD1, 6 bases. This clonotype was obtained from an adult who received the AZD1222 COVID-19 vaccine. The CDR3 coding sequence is TGTGCCAGCAGACGGACAGAGAACACTGAAGCTTTCTTT. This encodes CASRRTENTEAFF.